The following is a T cell receptor beta chain sequence with its context. The record originates from a study of technical replicates of blood from several donors. The data were produced by immunoSEQ multiplex PCR, yet TCRdb's version contains in-frame clones alone and is incomplete. This table has 60,000 to 65,000 clones, 86% appearing once. Per the germline V gene, CDR1 is MNHEY and CDR2 is SVGAGI. J lost 8 bases, V lost 4 bases, and 5 bases had no gene match. The CDR3 length is 15 residues. The receptor comes from a human donor in good health. Some clones in this sample may be carry-over from other donors' samples. The sequenced material came from PBMCs. The V and J genes are TRBV6-5 and TRBJ2-1; 13 positions agree with TRBD2. CDR3 in DNA: TGTGCCAGCAGTTTCACTAGCGGGGGGGCCCATGAGCAGTTCTTC. This encodes CASSFTSGGAHEQFF.